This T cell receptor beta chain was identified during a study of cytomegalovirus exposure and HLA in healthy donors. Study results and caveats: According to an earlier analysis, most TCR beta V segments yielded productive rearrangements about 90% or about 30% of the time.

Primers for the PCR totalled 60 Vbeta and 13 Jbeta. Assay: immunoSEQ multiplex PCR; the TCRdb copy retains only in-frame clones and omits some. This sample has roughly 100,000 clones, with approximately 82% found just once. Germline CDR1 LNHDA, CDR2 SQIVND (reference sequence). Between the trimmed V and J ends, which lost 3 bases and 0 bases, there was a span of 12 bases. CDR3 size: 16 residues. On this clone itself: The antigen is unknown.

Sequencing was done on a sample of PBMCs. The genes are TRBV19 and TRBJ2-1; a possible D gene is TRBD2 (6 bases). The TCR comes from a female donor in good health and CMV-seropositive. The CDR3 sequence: CASSISSVGSYNEQFF. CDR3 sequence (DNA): TGTGCCAGTAGTATTTCTAGCGTGGGCTCCTACAATGAGCAGTTCTTC.